A selection of T cell receptor beta chains follows, all from one sample in a study of cytomegalovirus exposure and HLA in healthy donors. The assay was immunoSEQ multiplex PCR, and TCRdb's table has in-frame clones only and misses some. This sample has fewer than 130,000 clones, with roughly 80% found just once. Sequenced: PBMCs. The receptors here all came from a man younger than 40 in good health and CMV-seropositive. Both conserved end residues are trimmed from each CDR3. D genes are given only for firm matches.

ASSLPQGRMDTGELF	TRBJ2-2	TRBV5-5	-
ASKDTHSSYEQY	TRBJ2-7	TRBV27	-
ASSWTADKGSPLH	TRBJ1-6	TRBV5-1	-
AIPLTKQGNRRHEQY	TRBJ2-7	TRBV14	-
ASSLGGGGASYNEQF	TRBJ2-1	TRBV7-6	-
ASSQSGGGNQPQH	TRBJ1-5	TRBV21-1	-
ASSPGTANTEAF	TRBJ1-1	TRBV19	TRBD1
ASSPNYDFLFGANVLT	TRBJ2-6	TRBV18	-
ASSTFQETQY	TRBJ2-5	TRBV7-6	-
ASSDHTGGSGNTIY	TRBJ1-3	TRBV19	TRBD1
ASSENTGELSNQPQH	TRBJ1-5	TRBV6-1	TRBD1
ASSQVAEGGYT	TRBJ1-2	TRBV14	-
AWGDRGGSPLH	TRBJ1-6	TRBV30	TRBD1
ASSPSPLGPGDGYT	TRBJ1-2	TRBV19	-
ASSSTSGGGIEQF	TRBJ2-1	TRBV7-3	TRBD2
ASSKPQGGGTEAF	TRBJ1-1	TRBV19	-
ASSQTGGNYEQY	TRBJ2-7	TRBV2	TRBD1
ASSLGQGQGDTQY	TRBJ2-3	TRBV5-1	TRBD1
ASSARGAEAF	TRBJ1-1	TRBV6-6	-
ASSRTSGEETQY	TRBJ2-5	TRBV18	TRBD2
ASSLGTADQPQH	TRBJ1-5	TRBV19	TRBD1
ASPKEANYGYT	TRBJ1-2	TRBV2	-
AISESRTDSNQPQH	TRBJ1-5	TRBV10-3	-
ASRRDRVRFHTEAF	TRBJ1-1	TRBV11-2	TRBD1
ASSLGRDGYT	TRBJ1-2	TRBV7-8	-
ASSLDGTGGEKLF	TRBJ1-4	TRBV11-2	TRBD1
ASSQGRTVSYEQY	TRBJ2-7	TRBV4-3	-
ASSLERGETQY	TRBJ2-5	TRBV5-6	-
ASSQAQANFEAF	TRBJ1-1	TRBV19	-
ASSPWSSYEQY	TRBJ2-7	TRBV18	-
ASSHGSRGRGEAF	TRBJ1-1	TRBV6-5	TRBD1
ASSVVQGQQF	TRBJ2-1	TRBV9	-
ASRAGTAQETQY	TRBJ2-5	TRBV2	TRBD1
ASSFQGQGAGQPQH	TRBJ1-5	TRBV27	TRBD1
SSSLASTGNTGELF	TRBJ2-2	TRBV7-9	-
SVADRGGQPQH	TRBJ1-5	TRBV29-1	TRBD1
ASSRDRGSHEQY	TRBJ2-7	TRBV5-6	TRBD1
ASSEATNPTNTGELF	TRBJ2-2	TRBV25-1	-